This passage covers 24 T cell receptor beta chains from one sample sequenced in a study of kidney transplant recipient with SARS-CoV-2 infection. TCRdb processed the reads anew with MiXCR; each CDR3 protein has one entry. The data hold 250,000 or so distinct CDR3 sequences, with under 30% observed a single time. The source material was a blood sample, sampled at baseline and around day 110 from a kidney transplant recipient. The receptor set was obtained from a male patient in his 30s who had COVID-19 and was a kidney transplant recipient. Some T cells may possibly be graft donor cells.

This clonotype occurred many times. The V call is TRBV12-3 or TRBV12-4, the J call TRBJ1-2; TRBD1 aligns across 8 bases. The CDR3 length is 14 residues. The V and J ends lost 5 bases and 0 bases, in that order; junction bases with no gene match: 2. For the CDR3, the DNA is TGTGCCAGCAGTGGACAGGGAGCTAACTATGGCTACACCTTC. Translating gives CASSGQGANYGYTF.

This clonotype was picked up many times. The chain combines TRBV4-3 with TRBJ1-2; D gene unclear. Germline values: CDR1 LGHNA, CDR2 YSLEER. Trimming removed 4 bases at V and 4 bases at J, with 22 bases between. The CDR3 is 17 residues long. CDR3 amino acids: CASSRLEGRRKTYGYTF. In nucleotides, the CDR3 is TGCGCCAGCAGCCGTTTAGAAGGACGTCGAAAGACCTATGGCTACACCTTC.

This clonotype was detected a few times. The chain employs TRBV4-2 and TRBJ2-4; 9 bases align to TRBD2. The V gene end was trimmed by 0 bases and the J gene end by 1 base; junction bases not matched to a gene: 10. Looked up from germline, CDR1 is LGHNA and CDR2 is YNFKEQ. This CDR3 comprises 19 residues. The CDR3 sequence is CASSQDGVAGAKAKNIQYF. The DNA of the CDR3 is TGTGCCAGCAGCCAAGATGGGGTAGCGGGAGCCAAGGCCAAAAACATTCAGTACTTC.

The table lists this clonotype with many counts. This chain uses TRBV19 with TRBJ1-5; 7 bases align to TRBD1. With V trimmed by 8 bases and J by 4 bases, 8 bases remained unmatched. Germline CDR1 is LNHDA and CDR2 is SQIVND (reference sequence). This CDR3 is 14 amino acids long. The CDR3 DNA is TGTGCCAGTTGGACGGGACAGCTAAATCAGCCCCAGCATTTT. It codes for CASWTGQLNQPQHF. Full variable domain (outside the CDR3, taken from reference TRBV19 and TRBJ1-5): DGGITQSPKYLFRKEGQNVTLSCEQNLNHDAMYWYRQDPGQGLRLIYYSQIVNDFQKGDIAEGYSVSREKKESFPLTVTSAQKNPTAFYLCASWTGQLNQPQHFGDGTRLSIL.

This chain uses TRBV9 with TRBJ2-1; tentatively, D is TRBD2 (6 bases). This CDR3 is 17 amino acids long. The V end lost 3 bases, the J end lost 0 bases, and 16 bases lay between the germline ends. Germline CDR1 reads SGDLS; CDR2 reads YYNGEE. This chain's CDR3 is CASSGGVQRSSYNEQFF. For the CDR3, the DNA is TGTGCCAGCAGCGGGGGGGTTCAAAGGAGCTCCTACAATGAGCAGTTCTTC.

This clonotype has ten or more counts. The chain employs TRBV27 and TRBJ2-3; weak D call: TRBD2 (6 bases). Trimming took off 3 bases at V and 4 bases at J, with 11 bases between the two ends. CDR3 length equals 14 residues. Germline CDR1 is MNHEY and CDR2 is SMNVEV (reference sequence). CDR3 nucleotide sequence: TGTGCCAGCAGTTTCGGTAGCGGACCAGATACGCAGTATTTT. Translating it yields CASSFGSGPDTQYF.

Details on this clonotype: With a much larger clone just one base away, this may be a read error. The CDR3 nucleotides are TGTGCCAGCTGTACGGATGTCTCGCGAAAGACCTATGGCTACACCTTC. Its protein is CASCTDVSRKTYGYTF. V and J are TRBV5-5 and TRBJ1-2; no firm D call. This CDR3 is built from 16 residues. V was trimmed by 7 bases and J by 4 bases, leaving 23 bases between them. The germline gives CDR1 SGHKS, CDR2 YYEKEE (reference sequence).

This clonotype was recorded many times. The V call is TRBV28, the J call TRBJ2-2; D remains ambiguous. Trimming took 5 bases from V and 3 from J, leaving 4 bases between them. Germline lookup yields CDR1 MDHEN and CDR2 SYDVKM. The CDR3 contains 12 residues. As DNA, the CDR3 is TGTGCCAGCAGTCCCCACACCGGGGAGCTGTTTTTT. As protein: CASSPHTGELFF.

This clonotype was picked up many times. The chain links TRBV30 to TRBJ1-5, with D hard to call. V was cut by 1 base and J by 6 bases, with 10 bases left in between. There are 13 residues in the CDR3. CDR1 is GTSNPN and CDR2 is SVGIG in the germline V gene (reference sequence). CDR3 sequence (DNA): TGTGCCTGGAGTGGACTACCGGGTCAGCCCCAGCATTTT. Encoded protein: CAWSGLPGQPQHF.

In this sample, this clonotype turned up a few times. The gene calls are TRBV20-1 and TRBJ1-1, with a possible D match to TRBD1 (5 bases). Germline loops: CDR1 DFQATT, CDR2 SNEGSKA (reference sequence). The V end was cut by 1 base, the J end by 5 bases, with 8 bases between. There are 12 residues in the CDR3. CDR3 DNA: TGCAGTGCTAGAGGTAGGGGTACTGAAGCTTTCTTT. Amino acids: CSARGRGTEAFF.

This clonotype was recorded many times. This chain joins TRBV19 and TRBJ1-5, with D possibly being TRBD1 (5 bases). V was cut by 4 bases and J by 5 bases, with 6 bases left in between. The CDR3 is 12 residues long. Looked up from germline, CDR1 is LNHDA and CDR2 is SQIVND (reference sequence). The CDR3 loop reads CASSRGDQPQHF. The CDR3, as DNA: TGTGCCAGTAGTAGGGGGGATCAGCCCCAGCATTTT.

The rearrangement uses TRBV3-1 and TRBJ1-1, with D hard to call. Trimming removed 5 bases from V and 4 bases from J, with 23 bases in between. Germline V CDR1 and CDR2: LGHDT, YNNKEL (reference sequence). The CDR3 consists of 17 residues. CDR3 residues: CASSIGAPISIRTEAFF. CDR3 nucleotides: TGTGCCAGCAGCATCGGAGCTCCCATTTCAATTCGCACTGAAGCTTTCTTT.

This clonotype was counted ten times or more. The J gene is TRBJ2-3, the V gene TRBV13, with 8 nucleotides matching TRBD1. CDR3 length: 17 amino acids. Germline V gene lookup returns CDR1 PRHDT and CDR2 FYEKMQ (reference sequence). The ends lost 4 bases at V and 3 bases at J; junction bases unmatched: 12. As DNA, the CDR3 is TGTGCCAGCAGCTCCTTAGTGGACAGGGAGTTTACAGATACGCAGTATTTT. The encoded protein is CASSSLVDREFTDTQYF. The entire variable domain, with the rest obtained from reference TRBV13 and TRBJ2-3, is as follows: AAGVIQSPRHLIKEKRETATLKCYPIPRHDTVYWYQQGPGQDPQFLISFYEKMQSDKGSIPDRFSAQQFSDYHSELNMSSLELGDSALYFCASSSLVDREFTDTQYFGPGTRLTVL.

The DNA for the CDR3 is TGTGCCAGCAGCAGAGGGTTAGCTACAGTCATGCAAGATACGCGGTATTTT. It translates to CASSRGLATVMQDTRYF. The chain links TRBV21-1 to TRBJ2-3; TRBD2, the table's D call, was not compared with the DNA. TRBV21-1 is listed as a pseudogene. The CDR3 consists of 17 residues.

Turning to this clonotype: A single base separates this from a much larger clone, so it may be a read error. The gene calls are TRBV11-2 and TRBJ2-5; D unclear. Per germline, CDR1 SGHAT and CDR2 FQNNGV. This CDR3 is built from 13 residues. V lost 5 bases to trimming and J lost 11 bases, with 18 bases between them. Here the CDR3 reads CASSADFLHGQYF. The CDR3 DNA reads TGTGCCAGCAGCGCAGACTTCCTCCACGGGCAGTACTTC.

This clonotype was recorded at least ten times. The chain joins TRBV8-2 to TRBJ1-2. TRBV8-2 constitutes a pseudogene. This CDR3 contains 16 residues. CDR3: CGSMKSDSRKTYGYTF. CDR3 in DNA: TGTGGCAGTATGAAAAGTGATAGCCGAAAGACCTATGGCTACACCTTC.

On this clonotype itself: One end of the junction varies from germline; a read error may be responsible. J is TRBJ1-2 and V is TRBV5-4; no firm D call. Germline V gives CDR1 SGHNT, CDR2 YYREEE (reference sequence). The CDR3 loop spans 16 amino acids. The CDR3: CASREYVPGKTYGHTF. The CDR3 DNA sequence: TGTGCCAGCCGGGAGTACGTACCAGGAAAGACCTATGGCCACACCTTC.

The chain joins TRBV4-1 to TRBJ2-3; 7 bases fit TRBD2. The germline V gene has CDR1 MGHRA and CDR2 YSYEKL. The V gene end was trimmed by 4 bases and the J gene end by 3 bases; junction bases not matched to a gene: 13. CDR3 size: 17 residues. The CDR3 region is CASSPPGSGGRTDTQYF. CDR3 nucleotides: TGCGCCAGCAGCCCACCGGGAAGTGGCGGGAGAACAGATACGCAGTATTTT.

At least ten counts were recorded for this clonotype. The chain couples TRBV28 to TRBJ2-5; D unclear. Germline values: CDR1 MDHEN, CDR2 SYDVKM. The CDR3 has 13 residues. V lost 5 bases to trimming and J lost 6 bases, with 13 bases between them. The CDR3 reads CASSERLRQTQYF. For the CDR3, the DNA is TGTGCCAGCAGTGAACGACTCCGCCAGACCCAGTACTTC. The variable domain in full, completed from reference TRBV28 and TRBJ2-5, reads DVKVTQSSRYLVKRTGEKVFLECVQDMDHENMFWYRQDPGLGLRLIYFSYDVKMKEKGDIPEGYSVSREKKERFSLILESASTNQTSMYLCASSERLRQTQYFGPGTRLLVL.

This clonotype was observed many times. The CDR3 DNA reads as TGTGCCAGTAGTCCGTTAGACAGGCGGGTTTCACCCCTCCACTTT. As protein: CASSPLDRRVSPLHF. J is TRBJ1-6 and V is TRBV19, with a possible D match to TRBD1 (6 bases). The CDR3 extends over 15 amino acids. Trimming took 5 bases from V and 9 from J, leaving 17 bases between them. Germline assignment: CDR1 LNHDA and CDR2 SQIVND (reference sequence).

This clonotype appeared many times. This chain connects TRBV7-2 to TRBJ1-2, with D unclear. Germline CDR1 is SGHTA and CDR2 is FQGNSA. Trimming shortened V by 5 bases and J by 4 bases, and 23 bases separated the two germline ends. CDR3 size: 17 residues. In nucleotides, the CDR3 is TGTGCCAGCAGCGTGGACTACAGAGACGGAAAGACCTATGGCTACACCTTC. Translated: CASSVDYRDGKTYGYTF.

The rearrangement joins TRBV5-5 to TRBJ1-1; D may be TRBD1 (5 bases). Germline CDR1 and CDR2: SGHKS and YYEKEE (reference sequence). The CDR3 is made up of 15 amino acids. With 0 bases removed from V and 4 bases from J, the gap between germline ends came to 13 bases. The CDR3 protein is CASSLATGPSTEAFF. In DNA, the CDR3 is TGTGCCAGCAGCTTGGCAACAGGTCCGAGCACTGAAGCTTTCTTT.

This clonotype came up many times. The rearrangement links TRBV10-3 to TRBJ2-1; 8 positions match TRBD1. Germline lookup yields CDR1 ENHRY and CDR2 SYGVKD. This CDR3 has 14 residues. V lost 8 bases and J lost 7; bases outside the gene matches: 10. CDR3 in amino acids: CAILTGDGTNEQFF. In nucleotides, the CDR3 is TGTGCCATCTTGACAGGGGACGGGACGAATGAGCAGTTCTTC.

As for this clonotype: An end of the junction differs from the germline gene, which may be a read error. This chain joins TRBV20-1 and TRBJ1-2; D not resolved. The CDR3 covers 16 residues. Germline V lookup: CDR1 DFQATT, CDR2 SNEGSKA (reference sequence). The CDR3 DNA sequence: TGCAGTGCTAGCTTTGGGCTGTTTCGAAAGACCTATGACTACACCTTC. Amino acids: CSASFGLFRKTYDYTF.